These 24 T cell receptor beta chains share one sample of origin, sequenced in a study of T cells in Graves' hyperthyroidism and ophthalmopathy. There were TCR beta CDR3 regions amplified from RNA transcripts. HTBI primers were the set used in a first-round RT-PCR of the TCR CDR3. One entry per CDR3 protein, called by TCRdb with MiXCR from the multiplex PCR reads. The table has approximately 380,000 distinct CDR3 sequences, approximately 17% seen once. Sequencing was done on a sample of blood. The receptors derive from a man aged 18 to 30 with Graves' ophthalmopathy.

This clonotype was detected only a few times. The chain uses TRBV7-9 and TRBJ1-4; TRBD1 is a possible D gene (6 bases). Germline CDR1 reads SEHNR; CDR2 reads FQNEAQ (reference sequence). The CDR3 is 16 amino acids. Trimming removed 3 bases at V and 7 bases at J, with 18 bases between. In DNA form, the CDR3 reads TGTGCCAGCAGCTTGCCGGAGGGACAAGACTTTGAAAAACTGTTTTTT. It codes for CASSLPEGQDFEKLFF.

In its sample, this clonotype was seen a few times. The rearrangement links TRBV10-3 to TRBJ2-3, with 13 bases fitting TRBD2. Germline V CDR1 and CDR2: ENHRY, SYGVKD. CDR3 length equals 19 residues. The V segment lost 2 bases and the J segment 5 bases; nucleotides outside the gene matches: 13. CDR3 in DNA: TGTGCCATCAGTGAGGCCCCAACTAGCGGGGGGGCCGATGGAGATACGCAGTATTTT. Translation gives CAISEAPTSGGADGDTQYF.

V usage is TRBV18 and J usage is TRBJ2-4, with D possibly TRBD2 on 6 matching bases. CDR3 size: 14 residues. Trimming took 3 bases from V and 4 from J, leaving 10 bases between them. Per the germline V gene, CDR1 is KGHSH and CDR2 is LQKENI. CDR3 sequence (DNA): TGTGCCAGCTCACCCGCGGGGTCAAAAAACATTCAGTACTTC. Protein product: CASSPAGSKNIQYF.

The chain carries TRBV4-1 and TRBJ1-1, with 11 bases that match TRBD1. V shed 3 bases, J shed 5 bases, and the junction held 14 bases outside the gene matches. Germline CDR1 and CDR2: MGHRA and YSYEKL. The CDR3 sequence is 18 residues long. The CDR3, as DNA: TGCGCCAGCAGCCATCCCCCGGGACAGGGGGTGATGGGGACTGAAGCTTTCTTT. Encoded protein: CASSHPPGQGVMGTEAFF.

This chain links TRBV15 with TRBJ1-1; no clear D gene. The CDR3 has 15 residues. Per the germline V gene, CDR1 is LNHNV and CDR2 is YYDKDF (reference sequence). Trimming cost V 0 bases and J 1 base, with 9 bases left between them. The CDR3 DNA sequence: TGTGCCACCAGCAGAGATTTTGCCGGGAACACTGAAGCTTTCTTT. This sequence encodes CATSRDFAGNTEAFF.

Turning to this clonotype: The junction shows a germline mismatch at one end, possibly a read error. CDR3 residues: CVTSRDREGGYEQYF. As DNA, the CDR3 is TGTGTCACCAGCAGAGATAGAGAGGGAGGGTACGAGCAGTACTTC. The genes are TRBV15 and TRBJ2-7, with 7 bases fitting TRBD2. Germline lookup yields CDR1 LNHNV and CDR2 YYDKDF (reference sequence). The CDR3 is made up of 15 amino acids. Together with reference TRBV15 and TRBJ2-7, the CDR3 gives the full variable domain: DAMVIQNPRYQVTQFGKPVTLSCSQTLNHNVMYWYQQKSSQAPKLLFHYYDKDFNNEADTPDNFQSRRPNTSFCFLDIRSPGLGDTAMYLCVTSRDREGGYEQYFGPGTRLTVT.

This clonotype showed up just a few times. This rearrangement joins TRBV10-3 to TRBJ1-2; 7 nucleotides line up with TRBD1. With V trimmed by 5 bases and J by 4 bases, 7 bases remained unmatched. The CDR3 spans 14 residues. Germline CDR1 reads ENHRY; CDR2 reads SYGVKD. The CDR3 spells CAISPAGGGYGYTF. The DNA of the CDR3 is TGTGCCATCAGTCCGGCAGGGGGTGGCTATGGCTACACCTTC.

This clonotype was picked up many times. This chain joins TRBV18 and TRBJ2-1; D is possibly TRBD2 (5 bases). V dropped 7 bases and J dropped 7 bases, with 11 bases sitting between them. The CDR3 sequence is 12 residues long. CDR1 is KGHSH, CDR2 LQKENI, per germline. The CDR3 DNA is TGTGCCAGCTACGGGGAAGAGAATGAGCAGTTCTTC. Its protein is CASYGEENEQFF.

This chain connects TRBV7-8 to TRBJ2-2, with no clear D. Germline lookup yields CDR1 SGHVS and CDR2 FQNEAQ. The CDR3 runs 17 residues. V was clipped by 1 base and J by 2 bases, with 14 bases between them. The CDR3 here is CASSLVPHQDNTGELFF. The CDR3 region has the DNA TGTGCCAGCAGCTTAGTGCCACACCAAGATAACACCGGGGAGCTGTTTTTT.

This clonotype was counted ten times or more. The chain links TRBV12-3 or TRBV12-4 to TRBJ2-3, with D perhaps TRBD2 (7 bases). V was clipped by 4 bases and J by 0 bases, with 17 bases between them. This CDR3 region has 17 residues. This CDR3 is CASSYLGGRRSTDTQYF. CDR3 bases: TGTGCCAGCAGTTATTTGGGGGGGCGACGTAGCACAGATACGCAGTATTTT.

This clonotype was counted many times. The chain links TRBV3-1 to TRBJ1-3; D may be TRBD1 (5 bases). V gave up 1 base and J gave up 3 bases, with 10 bases separating them. CDR1 is LGHDT, CDR2 YNNKEL, per germline (reference sequence). The CDR3 covers 15 residues. The chain's CDR3 is CASSQGGVFGNTIYF. The DNA of the CDR3 is TGTGCCAGCAGCCAAGGGGGGGTTTTTGGAAACACCATATATTTT.

The chain couples TRBV12-3 or TRBV12-4 to TRBJ1-5; D is possibly TRBD1 (6 bases). Trimming removed 8 bases from V and 3 bases from J, with 11 bases in between. This CDR3 has 13 residues. The CDR3 DNA sequence: TGTGCCAGCGAACAGGGCCCCAATCAGCCCCAGCATTTT. Its translation is CASEQGPNQPQHF.

There are a few counts of this clonotype. The gene calls are TRBV9 and TRBJ2-5; 8 positions match TRBD1. With V trimmed by 1 base and J by 3 bases, 14 bases remained unmatched. In germline, CDR1 is SGDLS, CDR2 YYNGEE. The CDR3 is made up of 18 amino acids. CDR3 amino acids: CASSVTRAGGQEKETQYF. CDR3 DNA: TGTGCCAGCAGCGTAACCCGGGCTGGGGGACAGGAGAAAGAGACCCAGTACTTC.

This clonotype was counted ten times or more. The rearrangement joins TRBV11-2 to TRBJ2-5, with TRBD2 matching over 8 bases. This CDR3 is 17 amino acids long. Germline V gives CDR1 SGHAT, CDR2 FQNNGV. V gave up 0 bases and J gave up 5 bases; unmatched junction bases: 11. As DNA, the CDR3 is TGTGCCAGCAGCTTAGATAACATCCTAGCGGGCGGGGAGACCCAGTACTTC. As protein: CASSLDNILAGGETQYF.

This clonotype has at least ten counts. The chain couples TRBV29-1 to TRBJ2-5; 7 nucleotides align to TRBD1. The germline V gene encodes CDR1 SQVTM and CDR2 ANQGSEA. V shed 6 bases and J 4 bases; nucleotides not matched to a gene: 11. The CDR3 consists of 14 residues. Written as DNA, the CDR3 is TGCAGCGTGAATCCTACAGGGGCGGGAGAGACCCAGTACTTC. This codes for CSVNPTGAGETQYF.

Only a few counts were recorded for this clonotype. The chain joins TRBV28 to TRBJ1-2; possible D gene TRBD1, 5 bases. Per germline, CDR1 MDHEN and CDR2 SYDVKM. This CDR3 has 11 amino acids. The V gene lost 11 bases and the J gene lost 8 bases, with 15 bases spanning the gap. CDR3 region: CAGTNNRGYTF. The CDR3 DNA follows: TGTGCCGGCACTAATAACAGGGGCTACACCTTC.

This clonotype was counted ten times or more. The chain employs TRBV5-5 and TRBJ2-7; possibly TRBD1 or TRBD2 for D (5 bases each). This CDR3 spans 14 amino acids. Germline CDR1 reads SGHKS; CDR2 reads YYEKEE (reference sequence). Trimming pared 4 bases from V and 4 bases from J, leaving 15 bases between. The CDR3 DNA reads as TGTGCCAGCAGCGTGGGACGGTTTGGGTACGAGCAGTACTTC. Amino acids: CASSVGRFGYEQYF.

This clonotype was seen repeatedly, ten times or more. V and J are TRBV3-1 and TRBJ1-1; D unclear. CDR1 LGHDT and CDR2 YNNKEL come from the germline V gene (reference sequence). This CDR3 has 17 residues. Trimming left V 0 bases short and J 2 bases short, with 16 bases between. CDR3 coding DNA: TGTGCCAGCAGCCAAGATAGGCAGCGGCTCACAAACACTGAAGCTTTCTTT. Amino acid sequence: CASSQDRQRLTNTEAFF. The full variable domain, completed using reference TRBV3-1 and TRBJ1-1, is DTAVSQTPKYLVTQMGNDKSIKCEQNLGHDTMYWYKQDSKKFLKIMFSYNNKELIINETVPNRFSPKSPDKAHLNLHINSLELGDSAVYFCASSQDRQRLTNTEAFFGQGTRLTVV.

This clonotype has at least ten counts. This rearrangement joins TRBV2 to TRBJ1-3, with D perhaps matching TRBD1 (5 bases). CDR3 length: 16 residues. Trimming took off 5 bases at V and 0 bases at J, with 14 bases between the two ends. The germline gives CDR1 SNHLY, CDR2 FYNNEI. CDR3 region: CASSLDIIHSGNTIYF. For the CDR3, the DNA is TGTGCCAGCAGTCTGGACATCATTCACTCTGGAAACACCATATATTTT.

This clonotype was observed many times. V is TRBV12-3 or TRBV12-4 and J is TRBJ2-3, with D tentatively TRBD2 (6 bases). V was clipped by 7 bases and J by 2 bases, with 16 bases between them. The CDR3 extends over 15 amino acids. The CDR3 sequence is CASTLGLRDTDTQYF. In nucleotides, the CDR3 is TGTGCCAGCACCCTAGGACTACGCGACACAGATACGCAGTATTTT.

This clonotype was counted at least ten times. The rearrangement uses TRBV12-3 or TRBV12-4 and TRBJ1-2; D perhaps matches TRBD1 (6 bases). The CDR3 extends over 15 amino acids. The germline V and J ends were trimmed by 6 bases and 1 base, with 15 bases remaining between them. The CDR3 coding sequence is TGTGCCAGCAGCAGGGGCGCAGCCTTTAACTATGGCTACACCTTC. The encoded protein is CASSRGAAFNYGYTF.

The DNA of the CDR3 is TGTGCCAGCAGCCTTTACTCCAGCACAGATACGCAGTATTTT. This sequence encodes CASSLYSSTDTQYF. The chain has TRBV5-8 and TRBJ2-3; D remains ambiguous. The V and J ends lost 4 bases and 0 bases respectively, with 9 bases between them. CDR3 length: 14 residues. Germline V CDR1 and CDR2: SGHTS, YDEGEE. Filled out from reference TRBV5-8 and TRBJ2-3, the complete variable domain reads EAGVTQSPTHLIKTRGQQATLRCSPISGHTSVYWYQQALGLGLQFLLWYDEGEERNRGNFPPRFSGRQFPNYSSELNVNALELEDSALYLCASSLYSSTDTQYFGPGTRLTVL.

This clonotype was counted a few times. The chain joins TRBV7-3 to TRBJ2-2, with D unresolved. CDR1 is SGHTA, CDR2 FQGTGA, per germline. Trimming left V 1 base short and J 4 bases short, with 4 bases between. The CDR3 runs 13 residues. In DNA form, the CDR3 reads TGTGCCAGCAGCTTAAGGAGCACCGGGGAGCTGTTTTTT. Translation: CASSLRSTGELFF.

This clonotype was seen many times. The chain couples TRBV5-1 to TRBJ2-5; TRBD1 or TRBD2 may be the D gene (5 bases each). The germline CDR1 and CDR2 sequences are SGHRS and YFSETQ. This CDR3 is built from 15 residues. Trimming left V 0 bases short and J 3 bases short, with 12 bases between. CDR3 in DNA: TGCGCCAGCAGCTTGGCCTCTCGAGGGGAAGAGACCCAGTACTTC. Protein product: CASSLASRGEETQYF.